Each of the 28 T cell receptor beta chains below was sequenced from the same sample in a study of CD8 T cells in ankylosing spondylitis. Study outcomes and limitations: In ankylosing spondylitis blood, a motif of seven or eight highly homologous TCR beta variants appeared characteristic.

These TCRs' antigens remain unknown. Each CDR3 protein is one row after TCRdb ran MiXCR on the 5' RACE reads. The sample contains approximately 300,000 distinct CDR3 sequences, around 8% of which appear only once. Material: blood, either unsorted or a sorted T cell fraction (not recorded which). These TCRs come from a male donor with ankylosing spondylitis.

J is TRBJ2-3 and V is TRBV5-8; 7 nucleotides agree with TRBD1. Germline V gene sequence: CDR1 SGHTS, CDR2 YDEGEE. Trimming took 0 bases from V and 5 from J; bases not matched to a gene: 6. This CDR3 contains 15 residues. Here the CDR3 DNA reads TGTGCCAGCAGCTTGGAGAGGGGGCGATTAGATACGCAGTATTTT. Protein: CASSLERGRLDTQYF.

In its sample, this clonotype was seen once. This chain connects TRBV7-3 to TRBJ2-7, with 7 bases matching TRBD1. The CDR3 runs to 14 residues. V lost 5 bases to trimming and J lost 0 bases; unmatched junction nucleotides: 4. Germline CDR1 reads SGHTA; CDR2 reads FQGTGA. CDR3 sequence (DNA): TGTGCCAGCAGCCCACACAGGGGCTCCTACGAGCAGTACTTC. Encoded protein: CASSPHRGSYEQYF.

This clonotype was seen a few times. The chain combines TRBV14 with TRBJ2-3; D is uncertain. The germline gives CDR1 SGHDN, CDR2 FVKESK. This CDR3 is 14 amino acids long. V was trimmed by 1 base and J by 4 bases, leaving 9 bases between them. CDR3 residues: CASSQVVMADTQYF. In DNA form, the CDR3 reads TGTGCCAGCAGCCAAGTCGTCATGGCAGATACGCAGTATTTT.

The chain employs TRBV20-1 and TRBJ2-2; D not certain. CDR3 length: 14 residues. V was cut by 0 bases and J by 3 bases, with 8 bases left in between. From germline, CDR1 is DFQATT and CDR2 SNEGSKA (reference sequence). CDR3 residues: CSAREKYYTGELFF. CDR3 sequence (DNA): TGCAGTGCTAGAGAGAAGTATTACACCGGGGAGCTGTTTTTT.

This clonotype showed up just a few times. This chain links TRBV28 with TRBJ2-1, with 9 bases identical to TRBD2. Germline V gene data show CDR1 as MDHEN and CDR2 as SYDVKM. There are 16 residues in the CDR3. V trimming: 1 base; J trimming: 4 bases; junction bases outside the gene matches: 5. CDR3 in DNA: TGTGCCAGCAGTTTATTCTTAGCGGGAGTTTACAATGAGCAGTTCTTC. Translated: CASSLFLAGVYNEQFF.

This clonotype appeared a few times. The chain carries TRBV7-2 and TRBJ2-1, with D possibly called TRBD1 or TRBD2 (5 bases each). Trimming cost V 1 base and J 14 bases, with 18 bases left between them. CDR1 SGHTA and CDR2 FQGNSA come from the germline V gene. The CDR3 consists of 14 residues. CDR3 sequence reads: CASSLVRTGAYKFF. The DNA of the CDR3 is TGTGCCAGCAGCTTAGTACGGACCGGGGCGTATAAGTTCTTC.

This clonotype was recorded a few times. The chain has TRBV2 and TRBJ1-1, with D perhaps matching TRBD1 (5 bases). The germline V gene encodes CDR1 SNHLY and CDR2 FYNNEI. V was shortened by 5 bases and J by 2 bases, with 12 bases between the two germline ends. The length of the CDR3 is 14 residues. As DNA, the CDR3 is TGTGCCAGCAGTTTTCAGGGCTTCAACACTGAAGCTTTCTTT. This gives the protein CASSFQGFNTEAFF.

This clonotype was observed a handful of times. The CDR3 sequence: CASSWRGDDRSDTQYF. The CDR3 DNA sequence: TGCGCCAGCAGCTGGAGGGGGGACGATCGGTCAGATACGCAGTATTTT. The gene calls are TRBV5-1 and TRBJ2-3; D assignment may be TRBD1 or TRBD2 (6 bases each). Trimming shortened V by 3 bases and J by 4 bases, and 18 bases separated the two germline ends. The CDR3 runs 16 residues. Germline CDR1 is SGHRS and CDR2 is YFSETQ.

This rearrangement joins TRBV29-1 to TRBJ2-1; 9 nucleotides line up with TRBD1. The germline V gene encodes CDR1 SQVTM and CDR2 ANQGSEA. The CDR3 has 18 amino acids. With 2 bases clipped from V and 7 bases from J, the junction kept 18 bases outside the gene matches. Here the CDR3 reads CSVERDRVVGLPGNEQFF. The CDR3 DNA reads as TGCAGCGTTGAAAGGGACAGGGTTGTGGGGCTACCGGGGAATGAGCAGTTCTTC.

This clonotype was picked up a small number of times. This rearrangement joins TRBV5-1 to TRBJ2-3; 8 bases fit TRBD2. J gave up 4 bases and V 4 bases, and 14 bases lay outside the gene matches. CDR1 and CDR2 (germline): SGHRS, YFSETQ. The CDR3 contains 17 residues. CDR3 DNA: TGCGCCAGCAGCCCCCTGCGGGCGGGAGGTTTGTCAGATACGCAGTATTTT. Translating it yields CASSPLRAGGLSDTQYF.

The chain has TRBV6-2 or TRBV6-3 and TRBJ2-2; the D is unclear. Trimming removed 3 bases from V and 4 bases from J, with 12 bases in between. Per germline, CDR1 MNHEY and CDR2 SVGEGT. This CDR3 has 15 amino acids. Written as DNA, the CDR3 is TGTGCCAGCAGTTATACTCGAAGTGGCACCGGGGAGCTGTTTTTT. It is translated as CASSYTRSGTGELFF.

The rearrangement joins TRBV20-1 to TRBJ2-7, with 13 bases matching TRBD2. In germline, CDR1 is DFQATT, CDR2 SNEGSKA (reference sequence). This CDR3 comprises 15 residues. The ends lost 6 bases at V and 4 bases at J; junction bases unmatched: 9. The CDR3 protein is CSAEPGLAGEYEQYF. CDR3 DNA sequence: TGCAGTGCGGAGCCTGGACTAGCGGGAGAGTACGAGCAGTACTTC.

This clonotype was seen repeatedly, ten times or more. The gene calls are TRBV5-1 and TRBJ2-2; the D gene could be TRBD1 or TRBD2 (6 bases each). In germline, CDR1 is SGHRS, CDR2 YFSETQ. V dropped 0 bases and J dropped 4 bases, with 16 bases sitting between them. The CDR3 spans 17 residues. CDR3 in DNA: TGCGCCAGCAGCTTGGCCCCGGGGGCAACGGGCACCGGGGAGCTGTTTTTT. This encodes CASSLAPGATGTGELFF.

The chain links TRBV6-4 to TRBJ1-2; D gene uncertain. Germline-derived CDR1 and CDR2 are MRHNA and SNTAGT. This CDR3 contains 13 residues. Here the CDR3 DNA reads TGTACCTGGTTGAGAAGGCCCCCCTATGGCTACACCTTC. Translating gives CTWLRRPPYGYTF.

This sequence joins TRBV5-1 and TRBJ1-1; possible D gene TRBD1, 5 bases. The CDR3 extends over 14 amino acids. The germline V gene encodes CDR1 SGHRS and CDR2 YFSETQ. The ends were cut back, 0 bases at V and 1 base at J, with 7 bases in the middle. The CDR3 DNA reads as TGCGCCAGCAGCTTGGTACAGGAGAACACTGAAGCTTTCTTT. It yields the protein CASSLVQENTEAFF.

This clonotype was counted many times. This chain uses TRBV6-1 with TRBJ1-4, with D unresolved. The CDR3 loop spans 13 amino acids. Per the germline V gene, CDR1 is MNHNS and CDR2 is SASEGT. Trimming pared 6 bases from V and 2 bases from J, leaving 7 bases between. The DNA of the CDR3 is TGTGCCAGCAGGCTTCTCACTAATGAAAAACTGTTTTTT. It encodes CASRLLTNEKLFF.

This clonotype was observed a handful of times. The rearrangement joins TRBV12-5 to TRBJ2-1; 7 bases map to TRBD1. CDR1 and CDR2 from the germline V gene are LGHNT and FRNRAP. There are 12 residues in the CDR3. Losses at the gene ends were 2 bases for V and 10 bases for J; bases not matched to a gene: 2. For the CDR3, the DNA is TGTGCTAGTGGTTTGTTCAGGGGGGAGCAGTTCTTC. Translated, it gives CASGLFRGEQFF.

This clonotype was seen at least ten times. V usage is TRBV12-3 or TRBV12-4 and J usage is TRBJ2-1; D possibly corresponds to TRBD1 (6 bases). V was shortened by 3 bases and J by 16 bases, with 16 bases between the two germline ends. This CDR3 is built from 12 residues. In nucleotides, the CDR3 is TGTGCCAGCAGTTTGTCAGGGGCCGGGATATTCTTC. Encoded protein: CASSLSGAGIFF.

V is TRBV7-8 and J is TRBJ1-2; D unclear. Germline V gene data show CDR1 as SGHVS and CDR2 as FQNEAQ. Trimming removed 3 bases at V and 6 bases at J, with 11 bases between. This CDR3 comprises 13 residues. Written as DNA, the CDR3 is TGTGCCAGCAGCTTTGATAGGAGAAATGGCTACACCTTC. Translating gives CASSFDRRNGYTF.

In this sample, this clonotype turned up many times. This sequence joins TRBV29-1 and TRBJ2-2, with a tentative D call TRBD2 (6 bases). The CDR3 is 15 amino acids. Trimming stripped 5 bases from V and 3 bases from J, with 16 bases between. Germline V CDR1 and CDR2: SQVTM, ANQGSEA. Written as DNA, the CDR3 is TGCAGCGTTAGAGGAGGGTCTTGGGACACCGGGGAGCTGTTTTTT. This gives the protein CSVRGGSWDTGELFF.

This clonotype turned up a few times. The rearrangement links TRBV7-2 to TRBJ2-1; 8 bases match TRBD2. This CDR3 contains 15 residues. The V gene end was trimmed by 0 bases and the J gene end by 7 bases; junction bases not matched to a gene: 5. Germline loops: CDR1 SGHTA, CDR2 FQGNSA. The CDR3 sequence is CASSLATLAANEQFF. Written as DNA, the CDR3 is TGTGCCAGCAGCTTAGCGACACTAGCGGCTAATGAGCAGTTCTTC.

This clonotype was recorded many times. The chain combines TRBV20-1 with TRBJ1-4; 7 positions agree with TRBD1. The CDR3 has 15 amino acids. With 0 bases clipped from V and 5 bases from J, the junction kept 6 bases outside the gene matches. The germline gives CDR1 DFQATT, CDR2 SNEGSKA (reference sequence). CDR3 sequence: CSARDLRGDNEKLFF. As DNA, the CDR3 is TGCAGTGCTAGAGATCTCAGGGGGGACAATGAAAAACTGTTTTTT.

In this sample, this clonotype turned up a few times. The chain couples TRBV20-1 to TRBJ1-5; D is perhaps TRBD1 (5 bases). The CDR3 runs to 13 residues. Trimming pared 5 bases from V and 5 bases from J, leaving 13 bases between. Germline-derived CDR1 and CDR2 are DFQATT and SNEGSKA (reference sequence). The CDR3 region has the DNA TGCAGTGCTCGGGACTTCCTCGATCAGCCCCAGCATTTT. As protein: CSARDFLDQPQHF.

This clonotype was seen ten or more times. The CDR3 loop is CASSPGTGRETQYF. As DNA, the CDR3 is TGCGCCAGCAGCCCTGGGACAGGGCGAGAGACCCAGTACTTC. This chain connects TRBV5-1 to TRBJ2-5, with 9 bases fitting TRBD1. Germline V lookup: CDR1 SGHRS, CDR2 YFSETQ. This CDR3 contains 14 residues. V lost 4 bases and J lost 4; bases outside the gene matches: 5. Together with reference TRBV5-1 and TRBJ2-5, the CDR3 gives the full variable domain: KAGVTQTPRYLIKTRGQQVTLSCSPISGHRSVSWYQQTPGQGLQFLFEYFSETQRNKGNFPGRFSGRQFSNSRSEMNVSTLELGDSALYLCASSPGTGRETQYFGPGTRLLVL.

This clonotype was seen a few times. This rearrangement joins TRBV10-3 to TRBJ2-4; no clear D. Germline CDR1 ENHRY, CDR2 SYGVKD. Deletions cut 0 bases from V and 0 bases from J, with 9 bases between. The CDR3 is made up of 16 amino acids. The CDR3 DNA sequence: TGTGCCATCAGTGAGTCGATGGGCCTAGCCAAAAACATTCAGTACTTC. This gives the protein CAISESMGLAKNIQYF.

This rearrangement joins TRBV6-2 or TRBV6-3 to TRBJ2-6; 12 bases line up with TRBD1. Trimming cost V 6 bases and J 2 bases; bases outside gene matches: 8. CDR1 and CDR2 from the germline V gene are MNHEY and SVGEGT. CDR3 length: 18 residues. The CDR3 region is CASSIPGQGAPGANVLTF. The CDR3 coding sequence is TGTGCCAGCAGCATACCGGGACAGGGGGCCCCTGGGGCCAACGTCCTGACTTTC.

The gene calls are TRBV5-1 and TRBJ2-1; TRBD1 or TRBD2 may be the D gene (5 bases each). Looked up from germline, CDR1 is SGHRS and CDR2 is YFSETQ. V was clipped by 7 bases and J by 4 bases, with 21 bases between them. The CDR3 runs to 16 residues. CDR3: CASSPGTTMPYNEQFF. Written as DNA, the CDR3 is TGCGCCAGCTCGCCGGGGACCACCATGCCTTACAATGAGCAGTTCTTC.

This clonotype appeared a few times. The chain employs TRBV5-1 and TRBJ2-3; 8 positions match TRBD2. The CDR3 spans 16 residues. Per germline, CDR1 SGHRS and CDR2 YFSETQ. V was clipped by 3 bases and J by 2 bases; unmatched bases: 8. CDR3 in amino acids: CASSSGLAVFTDTQYF. CDR3 nucleotide sequence: TGCGCCAGCAGCTCCGGACTAGCTGTCTTCACAGATACGCAGTATTTT.